These T cell receptor beta chains were read from a single sample in a study of blood T cells in healthy people across ages. TCRdb redid the calling of the 5' RACE reads with MiXCR, one entry per CDR3 protein. Here the sample spans about 970,000 distinct CDR3 sequences, approximately 50% being singletons. Sequenced: blood. These TCRs come from a woman in her fifties or sixties in good health. Both conserved end residues are part of each CDR3. Fields, in order: clone size, J gene, V gene, D gene, CDR3 protein, CDR3 DNA. A D gene is named only where the DNA matches it firmly. Clone size is not always given. Where it is, it says once, few, many or a class for expanded clones.

abundance: -; j_gene: TRBJ2-5; v_gene: TRBV7-7; d_gene: TRBD2; CDR3aa: CASSLRESSGRACGQYF; CDR3nt: TGTGCCAGCAGCTTACGGGAGTCTAGCGGGAGGGCGTGCGGGCAGTACTTC
abundance: few; j_gene: TRBJ1-2; v_gene: TRBV29-1; d_gene: -; CDR3aa: CSVGSGTRHGYTF; CDR3nt: TGCAGCGTTGGCTCCGGGACAAGGCATGGCTACACCTTC
abundance: -; j_gene: TRBJ1-1; v_gene: TRBV4-1; d_gene: -; CDR3aa: CASSQALQGPFVNTEAFF; CDR3nt: TGCGCCAGCAGCCAAGCTCTCCAGGGGCCTTTTGTGAACACTGAAGCTTTCTTT
abundance: -; j_gene: TRBJ2-1; v_gene: TRBV5-1; d_gene: TRBD1; CDR3aa: CASRFGQGSYNEQFF; CDR3nt: TGCGCCAGCAGATTCGGACAGGGCTCCTACAATGAGCAGTTCTTC
abundance: -; j_gene: TRBJ2-6; v_gene: TRBV28; d_gene: -; CDR3aa: CASSLGRSGAGANVLTF; CDR3nt: TGTGCCAGCAGTCTCGGGCGATCGGGGGCCGGGGCCAACGTCCTGACTTTC
abundance: -; j_gene: TRBJ1-2; v_gene: TRBV7-9; d_gene: -; CDR3aa: CASSLVASSNYGYTF; CDR3nt: TGTGCCAGCAGCTTAGTGGCGTCGAGTAACTATGGCTACACCTTC
abundance: -; j_gene: TRBJ2-3; v_gene: TRBV25-1; d_gene: -; CDR3aa: CASSGLSGTSTDTQYF; CDR3nt: TGTGCCAGCAGTGGTCTCTCCGGGACTAGCACAGATACGCAGTATTTT
abundance: -; j_gene: TRBJ2-6; v_gene: TRBV12-3/TRBV12-4; d_gene: TRBD1; CDR3aa: CASSLTGYSGANVLTF; CDR3nt: TGTGCCAGCAGTTTGACAGGGTACTCTGGGGCCAACGTCCTGACTTTC
abundance: -; j_gene: TRBJ2-7; v_gene: TRBV13; d_gene: TRBD2; CDR3aa: CASNKGTSGSYEQYF; CDR3nt: TGTGCCAGCAACAAGGGAACTAGCGGGAGTTACGAGCAGTACTTC
abundance: -; j_gene: TRBJ1-1; v_gene: TRBV4-3; d_gene: -; CDR3aa: CASSQDMTVRPEAFF; CDR3nt: TGCGCCAGCAGCCAAGATATGACCGTCCGTCCTGAAGCTTTCTTT
abundance: few; j_gene: TRBJ2-7; v_gene: TRBV20-1; d_gene: TRBD2; CDR3aa: CSARPGLAGSYEQYF; CDR3nt: TGCAGTGCTAGACCCGGACTAGCGGGGTCCTACGAGCAGTACTTC
abundance: many; j_gene: TRBJ2-3; v_gene: TRBV5-1; d_gene: -; CDR3aa: CASREGTQRGNTQYF; CDR3nt: TGCGCCAGCAGGGAAGGGACACAAAGAGGGAATACGCAGTATTTT
abundance: -; j_gene: TRBJ2-3; v_gene: TRBV11-3; d_gene: TRBD2; CDR3aa: CASSLSGRVRDTQYF; CDR3nt: TGTGCCAGCAGCTTGAGCGGGAGGGTGAGGGATACGCAGTATTTT